The TCR beta chain described here comes from a study of shared clonotypes between healthy human individuals. The authors ran the assay at deep level. Using immunoSEQ multiplex PCR, the repertoire was profiled, and TCRdb retains in-frame clones only, with some absent. Of approximately 340,000 clones listed, more than 60% are singletons. V was clipped by 3 bases and J by 4 bases; unmatched bases: 10. This CDR3 contains 19 residues. CDR1 is ENHRY, CDR2 SYGVKD, per germline. The sequencing sample was made of memory CD4+ T cells sorted from blood. The sample's subset: CD45RA-negative fraction. The receptor was derived from a man aged 25-45 years in good health. The genes are TRBV10-3 and TRBJ2-1, with 15 positions matching TRBD2. The CDR3 DNA reads as TGTGCCATCAGTGATTCGAGGGGACTAGCGGGAGGTGGATACAATGAGCAGTTCTTC. This codes for CAISDSRGLAGGGYNEQFF.